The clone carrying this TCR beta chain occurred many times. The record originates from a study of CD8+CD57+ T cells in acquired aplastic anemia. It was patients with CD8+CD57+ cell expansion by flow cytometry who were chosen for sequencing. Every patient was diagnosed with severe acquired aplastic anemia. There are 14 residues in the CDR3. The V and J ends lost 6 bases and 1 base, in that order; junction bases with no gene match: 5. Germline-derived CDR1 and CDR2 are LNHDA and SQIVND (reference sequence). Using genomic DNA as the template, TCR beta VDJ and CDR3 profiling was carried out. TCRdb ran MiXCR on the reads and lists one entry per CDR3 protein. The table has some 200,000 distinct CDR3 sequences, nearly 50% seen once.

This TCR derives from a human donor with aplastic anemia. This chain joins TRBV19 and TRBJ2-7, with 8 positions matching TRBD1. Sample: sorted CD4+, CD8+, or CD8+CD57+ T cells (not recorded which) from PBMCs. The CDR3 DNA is TGTGCCAGTAGGAAGGACAGGGCGTCCTACGAGCAGTACTTC. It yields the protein CASRKDRASYEQYF.